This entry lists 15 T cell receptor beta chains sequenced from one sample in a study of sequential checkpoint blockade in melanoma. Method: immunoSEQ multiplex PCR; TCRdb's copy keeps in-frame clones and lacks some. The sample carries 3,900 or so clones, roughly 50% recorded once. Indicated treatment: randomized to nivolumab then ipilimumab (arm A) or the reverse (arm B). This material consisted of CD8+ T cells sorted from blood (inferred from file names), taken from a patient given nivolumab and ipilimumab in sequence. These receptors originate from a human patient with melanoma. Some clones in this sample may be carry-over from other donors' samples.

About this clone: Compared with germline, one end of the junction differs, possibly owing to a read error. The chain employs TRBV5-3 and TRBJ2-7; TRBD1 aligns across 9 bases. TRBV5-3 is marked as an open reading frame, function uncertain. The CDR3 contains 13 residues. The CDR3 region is CASSLGQGWEQYF. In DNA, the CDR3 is TGTGCCAGCAGCTTGGGACAGGGATGGGAGCAGTACTTC.

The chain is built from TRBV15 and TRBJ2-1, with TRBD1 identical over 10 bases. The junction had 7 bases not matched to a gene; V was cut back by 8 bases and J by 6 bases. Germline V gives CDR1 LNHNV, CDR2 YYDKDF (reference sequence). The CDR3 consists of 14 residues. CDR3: CATRPDRGLNEQFF. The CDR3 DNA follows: TGTGCCACCCGACCAGACAGGGGGCTCAATGAGCAGTTCTTC.

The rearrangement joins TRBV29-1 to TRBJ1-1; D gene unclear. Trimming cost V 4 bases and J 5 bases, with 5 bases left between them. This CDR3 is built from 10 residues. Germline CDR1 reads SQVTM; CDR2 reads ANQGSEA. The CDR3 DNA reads TGCAGCGTTGCGCGGACTGAAGCTTTCTTT. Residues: CSVARTEAFF. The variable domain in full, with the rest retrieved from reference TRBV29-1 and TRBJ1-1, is SAVISQKPSRDICQRGTSLTIQCQVDSQVTMMFWYRQQPGQSLTLIATANQGSEATYESGFVIDKFPISRPNLTFSTLTVSNMSPEDSSIYLCSVARTEAFFGQGTRLTVV.

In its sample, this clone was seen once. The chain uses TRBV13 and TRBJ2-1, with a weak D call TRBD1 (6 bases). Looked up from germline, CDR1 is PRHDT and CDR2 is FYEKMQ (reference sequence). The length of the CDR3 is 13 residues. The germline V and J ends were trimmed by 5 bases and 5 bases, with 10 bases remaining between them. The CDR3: CASSGRDNNEQFF. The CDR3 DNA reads TGTGCCAGCAGCGGACGGGACAACAATGAGCAGTTCTTC.

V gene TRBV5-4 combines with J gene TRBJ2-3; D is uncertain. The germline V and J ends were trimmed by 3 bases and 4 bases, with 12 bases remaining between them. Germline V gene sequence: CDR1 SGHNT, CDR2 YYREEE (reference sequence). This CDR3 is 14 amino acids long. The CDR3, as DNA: TGTGCCAGCAGCTCAGACACCCAGGCAGATACGCAGTATTTT. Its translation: CASSSDTQADTQYF.

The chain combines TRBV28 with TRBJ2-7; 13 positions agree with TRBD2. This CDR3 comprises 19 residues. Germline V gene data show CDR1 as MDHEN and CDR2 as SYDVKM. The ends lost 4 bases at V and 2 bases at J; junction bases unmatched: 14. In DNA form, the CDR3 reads TGTGCCAGCAGTTCAACGACTAGCGGGGGGAGGCGGATACCCTACGAGCAGTACTTC. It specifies CASSSTTSGGRRIPYEQYF.

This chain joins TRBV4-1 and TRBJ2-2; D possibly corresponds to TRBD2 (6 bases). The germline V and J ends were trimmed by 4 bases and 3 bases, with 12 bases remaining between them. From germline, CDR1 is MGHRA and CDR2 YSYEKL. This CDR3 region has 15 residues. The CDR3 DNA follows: TGCGCCAGCAGCCGACCCGGGACTGACACCGGGGAGCTGTTTTTT. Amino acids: CASSRPGTDTGELFF.

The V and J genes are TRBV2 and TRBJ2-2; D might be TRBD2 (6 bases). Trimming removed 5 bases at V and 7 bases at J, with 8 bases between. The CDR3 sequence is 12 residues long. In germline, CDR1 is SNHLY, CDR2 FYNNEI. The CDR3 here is CASSSGGGELFF. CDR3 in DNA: TGTGCCAGCAGTTCCGGGGGCGGGGAGCTGTTTTTT.

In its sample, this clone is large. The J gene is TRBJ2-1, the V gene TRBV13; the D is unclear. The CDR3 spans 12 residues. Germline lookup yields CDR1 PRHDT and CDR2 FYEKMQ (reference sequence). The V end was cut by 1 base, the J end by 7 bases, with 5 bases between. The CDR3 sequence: CASSLERNEQFF. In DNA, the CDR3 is TGTGCCAGCAGCTTAGAGAGGAATGAGCAGTTCTTC.

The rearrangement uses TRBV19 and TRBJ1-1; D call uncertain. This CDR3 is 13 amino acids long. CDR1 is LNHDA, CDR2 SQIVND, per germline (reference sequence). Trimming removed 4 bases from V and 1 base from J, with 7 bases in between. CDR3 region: CASSKGENTEAFF. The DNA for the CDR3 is TGTGCCAGTAGTAAGGGAGAGAACACTGAAGCTTTCTTT.

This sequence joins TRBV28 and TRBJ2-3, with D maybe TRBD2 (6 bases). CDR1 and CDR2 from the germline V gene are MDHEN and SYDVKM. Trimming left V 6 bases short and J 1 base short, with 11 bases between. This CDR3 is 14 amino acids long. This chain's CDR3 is CASRAGTGTDTQYF. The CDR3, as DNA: TGTGCCAGCAGGGCCGGGACTGGCACAGATACGCAGTATTTT.

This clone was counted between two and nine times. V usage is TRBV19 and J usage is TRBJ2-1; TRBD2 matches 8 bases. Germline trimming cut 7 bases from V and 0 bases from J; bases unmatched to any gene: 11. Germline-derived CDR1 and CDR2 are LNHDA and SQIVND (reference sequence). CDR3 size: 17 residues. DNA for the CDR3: TGTGCCAGTAAAGGCTCCGCGGGGGGTAACTCCTACAATGAGCAGTTCTTC. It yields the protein CASKGSAGGNSYNEQFF.

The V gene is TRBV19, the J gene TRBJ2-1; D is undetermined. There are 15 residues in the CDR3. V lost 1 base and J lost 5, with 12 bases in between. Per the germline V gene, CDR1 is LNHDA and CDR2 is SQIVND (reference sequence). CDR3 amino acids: CASSIGPLENNEQFF. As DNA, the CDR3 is TGTGCCAGTAGTATAGGCCCCCTAGAAAACAATGAGCAGTTCTTC.

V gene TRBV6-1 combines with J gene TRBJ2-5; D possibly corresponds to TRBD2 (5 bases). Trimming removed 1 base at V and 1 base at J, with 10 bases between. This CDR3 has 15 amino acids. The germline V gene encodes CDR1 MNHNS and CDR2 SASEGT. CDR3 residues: CASSEGYGIQETQYF. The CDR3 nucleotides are TGTGCCAGCAGTGAAGGGTACGGGATCCAAGAGACCCAGTACTTC.

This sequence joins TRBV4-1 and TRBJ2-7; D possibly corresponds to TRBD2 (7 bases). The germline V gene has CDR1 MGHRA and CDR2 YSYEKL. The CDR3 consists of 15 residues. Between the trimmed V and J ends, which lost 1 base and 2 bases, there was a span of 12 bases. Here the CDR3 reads CASSQGAGAPYEQYF. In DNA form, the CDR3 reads TGCGCCAGCAGCCAAGGGGCGGGGGCCCCCTACGAGCAGTACTTC.